This entry lists 12 T cell receptor beta chains sequenced from one sample in a study of response to subunit inactivated influenza vaccine. TCRdb re-called the RT-PCR reads through MiXCR, storing one row per CDR3 protein. The sample gives some 520,000 distinct CDR3 sequences, 15% to 20% of which show up once; less than 4% is in the top ten. Source: CD4+ T cells sorted from PBMCs, taken around 25 months after vaccination. The receptors stem from a man aged 45-69 years who received an inactivated influenza vaccine.

This chain joins TRBV28 and TRBJ2-5; 8 positions agree with TRBD1. Germline values: CDR1 MDHEN, CDR2 SYDVKM. This CDR3 has 13 residues. V gave up 6 bases and J gave up 4 bases; unmatched junction bases: 4. CDR3 sequence (DNA): TGTGCCAGCAGACGACAGGGGATAGAGACCCAGTACTTC. Its protein product is CASRRQGIETQYF. Full variable domain (remainder filled in from reference TRBV28 and TRBJ2-5): DVKVTQSSRYLVKRTGEKVFLECVQDMDHENMFWYRQDPGLGLRLIYFSYDVKMKEKGDIPEGYSVSREKKERFSLILESASTNQTSMYLCASRRQGIETQYFGPGTRLLVL.

The chain is built from TRBV7-9 and TRBJ2-7, with TRBD2 identical over 11 bases. V was pared by 8 bases and J by 2 bases, with 5 bases of the junction left unmatched. The germline V gene encodes CDR1 SEHNR and CDR2 FQNEAQ (reference sequence). The CDR3 has 14 amino acids. In nucleotides, the CDR3 is TGTGCCAGCTCAACTAGCGGGGGTCCCTACGAGCAGTACTTC. Translated, it gives CASSTSGGPYEQYF.

This chain connects TRBV7-9 to TRBJ2-1, with 10 nucleotides matching TRBD2. V trimming: 2 bases; J trimming: 9 bases; junction bases outside the gene matches: 10. Germline CDR1 and CDR2: SEHNR and FQNEAQ (reference sequence). CDR3 length: 16 amino acids. CDR3 sequence: CASSLTLPLAGAEQFF. For the CDR3, the DNA is TGTGCCAGCAGCTTAACCCTTCCGCTAGCGGGGGCTGAGCAGTTCTTC.

This clonotype occurred a few times. The chain joins TRBV5-1 to TRBJ2-3; tentative D call: TRBD2 (7 bases). Between the trimmed V and J ends, which lost 4 bases and 2 bases, there was a span of 14 bases. Germline V CDR1 and CDR2: SGHRS, YFSETQ. CDR3 size: 15 residues. Here the CDR3 reads CASSPGGGHTDTQYF. CDR3 bases: TGCGCCAGCAGCCCGGGGGGCGGTCACACAGATACGCAGTATTTT.

In this sample, this clonotype turned up a few times. The J gene is TRBJ2-1, the V gene TRBV11-2; tentative D call: TRBD2 (6 bases). The V gene lost 5 bases and the J gene lost 4 bases, with 18 bases spanning the gap. This CDR3 spans 16 amino acids. CDR1 is SGHAT, CDR2 FQNNGV, per germline. In DNA, the CDR3 is TGTGCCAGCAGCCCGGGCGGGGCAGGCATATACAATGAGCAGTTCTTC. This translates into CASSPGGAGIYNEQFF. Full variable domain (missing parts from reference TRBV11-2 and TRBJ2-1): EAGVAQSPRYKIIEKRQSVAFWCNPISGHATLYWYQQILGQGPKLLIQFQNNGVVDDSQLPKDRFSAERLKGVDSTLKIQPAKLEDSAVYLCASSPGGAGIYNEQFFGPGTRLTVL.

This clonotype has a handful of counts. The chain combines TRBV7-2 with TRBJ1-2; D is perhaps TRBD1 (5 bases). V lost 0 bases and J 0 bases, leaving 11 bases between the germline ends. Germline V lookup: CDR1 SGHTA, CDR2 FQGNSA. This CDR3 has 16 residues. The CDR3 DNA follows: TGTGCCAGCAGCTTAGCGTGGGCAGGGACTAACTATGGCTACACCTTC. Translating it yields CASSLAWAGTNYGYTF.

Turning to this clonotype: At one of its ends the junction is not consistent with the germline gene, which may arise from a read error. The rearrangement uses TRBV4-1 and TRBJ1-3; D may be TRBD1 (5 bases). Germline CDR1 reads MGHRA; CDR2 reads YSYEKL. The CDR3 runs to 17 residues. The CDR3 DNA is TGCGCCAGCAGCCAAGATCTGTTCCGGGGCTCTGAAAACACCATATATTTT. Its protein is CASSQDLFRGSENTIYF.

Only a few counts were recorded for this clonotype. This may be a read error: a much more frequent sequence differs by one nucleotide. The chain employs TRBV11-2 and TRBJ2-3; possible D gene TRBD1, 5 bases. The CDR3 sequence is 15 residues long. Trimming took 3 bases from V and 1 from J, leaving 11 bases between them. From germline, CDR1 is SGHAT and CDR2 FQNNGV. As DNA, the CDR3 is TGTGCCAGCAGCTTCCAAGCCAGGGGCACAGATACGCAGTATTTT. This codes for CASSFQARGTDTQYF.

This clonotype was observed a handful of times. V and J are TRBV12-3 or TRBV12-4 and TRBJ2-1, with D unclear. Trimming pared 1 base from V and 8 bases from J, leaving 6 bases between. The CDR3 sequence is 12 residues long. As DNA, the CDR3 is TGTGCCAGCAGTTTAGGAGAGTATGAGCAGTTCTTC. As protein: CASSLGEYEQFF.

This clonotype was seen a handful of times. The chain is built from TRBV10-3 and TRBJ2-7, with no clear D. CDR1 is ENHRY, CDR2 SYGVKD, per germline. Trimming pared 8 bases from V and 2 bases from J, leaving 10 bases between. This CDR3 contains 12 residues. The CDR3: CAIRSSTYEQYF. The CDR3 nucleotides are TGTGCCATCCGGAGTAGCACCTACGAGCAGTACTTC.

The chain uses TRBV3-1 and TRBJ2-5; 11 nucleotides line up with TRBD2. CDR1 LGHDT and CDR2 YNNKEL come from the germline V gene (reference sequence). With V trimmed by 1 base and J by 2 bases, 9 bases remained unmatched. The CDR3 totals 18 residues. In nucleotides, the CDR3 is TGTGCCAGCAGCCAAGTACTAGCGGGGGCTCCTTCACAAGAGACCCAGTACTTC. Its translation: CASSQVLAGAPSQETQYF.

This clonotype was detected a few times. This chain links TRBV4-3 with TRBJ2-2; the match to TRBD2 covers 7 bases. The CDR3 is 13 amino acids. The trim removed 1 base at V and 7 bases at J, leaving 0 bases unmatched. Germline CDR1 and CDR2: LGHNA and YSLEER. In DNA form, the CDR3 reads TGCGCCAGCAGCCAAGGGGAGGGCGGGGAGCTGTTTTTT. It encodes CASSQGEGGELFF.